Sequencing of this T cell receptor (beta chain) was carried out in a study of CD8 T cells in ankylosing spondylitis. Study observations and caveats: A TCR beta motif of several highly homologous variants appeared characteristic of ankylosing spondylitis blood.

CDR1 is MNHNS and CDR2 is SASEGT in the germline V gene. CDR3 length: 13 residues. After removal of 6 bases from V and 8 bases from J, the junction contained 8 bases not matched to a gene. This clonotype was observed many times. The target antigen is unknown. Making the TCR beta libraries involved quantitative 5'-RACE with molecular barcodes. TCRdb redid the calling of the 5' RACE reads with MiXCR, one entry per CDR3 protein. The sample holds some 270,000 distinct CDR3 sequences, 15% to 20% seen once. The rearrangement links TRBV6-1 to TRBJ1-1; 8 nucleotides match TRBD1. The origin of this receptor is a male donor with ankylosing spondylitis or in good health (not recorded which). Sequenced sample: blood, either unsorted or a sorted T cell fraction (not recorded which). DNA for the CDR3: TGTGCCAGCAGCACCAGGACAGGGTCCGAAGCTTTCTTT. Its protein product is CASSTRTGSEAFF.